The clone carrying this TCR beta chain was found many times. The sample comes from a study of T cell changes during pregnancy in multiple sclerosis. Germline CDR1 is SNHLY and CDR2 is FYNNEI. Trimming removed 6 bases from V and 7 bases from J, with 6 bases in between. The CDR3 runs to 10 residues. TCRdb keeps only in-frame clones here, not all; method: immunoSEQ multiplex PCR. Of about 66,000 clones in the sample, roughly nine tenths were seen once. Sequencing used CD8+ T cells from peripheral blood mononuclear cells, obtained before pregnancy. The rearrangement links TRBV2 to TRBJ1-1, with no clear D. The sequence derives from a female donor with multiple sclerosis, enrolled in a pregnancy study. CDR3 coding DNA: TGTGCCAGCAGACGACTTGAAGCTTTCTTT. Translating it yields CASRRLEAFF.